The T cell receptor (beta chain) under discussion was sequenced for a study of blood T cell repertoires in COVID-19. Overall study: The United States, Italy and Spain supplied acute and convalescent COVID-19 samples. Sample material is recorded as cDNA or gDNA derived from T cells, B-cell-depleted T cells, or PBMCs.

Germline V gives CDR1 SGHVS, CDR2 FNYEAQ. The germline V and J ends were trimmed by 0 bases and 4 bases, with 4 bases remaining between them. This CDR3 region has 13 residues. Study processing details: Using reference gene primer amplification, nucleated cell counts were estimated. Produced via immunoSEQ multiplex PCR; TCRdb's table is partial and in-frame only. The DNA gave D and trimming, while V, J and clone size come from that table. The data contain fewer than 150,000 clones, around nine tenths of them singletons. The V call is TRBV7-6, the J call TRBJ2-1; no firm D call. This clonotype was sampled from a woman in her 70s who had recovered from COVID-19. The sequencing sample was made of peripheral blood. The CDR3 sequence is CASSLARYNEQFF. CDR3 sequence (DNA): TGTGCCAGCAGCTTAGCGAGGTACAATGAGCAGTTCTTC.